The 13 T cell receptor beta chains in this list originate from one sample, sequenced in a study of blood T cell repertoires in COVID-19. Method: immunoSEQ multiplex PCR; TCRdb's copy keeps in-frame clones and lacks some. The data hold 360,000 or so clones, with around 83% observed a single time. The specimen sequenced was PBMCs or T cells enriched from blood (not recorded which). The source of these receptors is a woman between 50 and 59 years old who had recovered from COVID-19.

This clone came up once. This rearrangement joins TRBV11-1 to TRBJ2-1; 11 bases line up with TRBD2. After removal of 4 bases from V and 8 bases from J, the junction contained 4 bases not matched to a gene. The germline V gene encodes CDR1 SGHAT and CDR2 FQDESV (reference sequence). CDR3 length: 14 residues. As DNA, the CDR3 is TGTGCCAGCAGCTCTAGCGGGGGGATAGATGAGCAGTTCTTC. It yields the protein CASSSSGGIDEQFF.

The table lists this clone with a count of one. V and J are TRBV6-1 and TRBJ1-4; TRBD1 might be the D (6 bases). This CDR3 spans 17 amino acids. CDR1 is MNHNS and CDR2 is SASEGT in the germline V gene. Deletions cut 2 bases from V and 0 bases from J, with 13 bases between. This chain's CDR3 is CASSELGRGATNEKLFF. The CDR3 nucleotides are TGTGCCAGCAGTGAACTTGGGAGGGGGGCAACTAATGAAAAACTGTTTTTT.

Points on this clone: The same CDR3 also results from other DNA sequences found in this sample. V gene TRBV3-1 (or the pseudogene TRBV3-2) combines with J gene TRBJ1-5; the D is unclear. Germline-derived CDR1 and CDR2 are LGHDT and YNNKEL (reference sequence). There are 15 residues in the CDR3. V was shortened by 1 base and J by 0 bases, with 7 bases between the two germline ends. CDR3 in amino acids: CASSQGLLSNQPQHF. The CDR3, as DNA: TGTGCCAGCAGCCAAGGACTCCTTAGCAATCAGCCCCAGCATTTT.

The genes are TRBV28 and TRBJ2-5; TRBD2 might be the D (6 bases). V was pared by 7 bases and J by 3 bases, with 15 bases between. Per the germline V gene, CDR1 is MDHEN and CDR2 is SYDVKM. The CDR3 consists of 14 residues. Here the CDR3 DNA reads TGTGCCAGCAATCCCCTCGGGGGAGAAGAGACCCAGTACTTC. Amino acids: CASNPLGGEETQYF.

CDR3 loop: CASTNNPAFGYEQYF. For the CDR3, the DNA is TGTGCCAGCACCAATAACCCAGCGTTTGGCTACGAGCAGTACTTC. The chain recombines TRBV11-2 with TRBJ2-7, with no clear D. Per germline, CDR1 SGHAT and CDR2 FQNNGV. The CDR3 spans 15 residues. The V and J ends lost 7 bases and 3 bases respectively, with 19 bases between them.

The CDR3 protein is CSVVGRGRDYGYTF. CDR3 nucleotides: TGCAGCGTTGTTGGCAGGGGGCGAGACTATGGCTACACCTTC. This rearrangement joins TRBV29-1 to TRBJ1-2; 8 positions agree with TRBD1. Germline lookup yields CDR1 SQVTM and CDR2 ANQGSEA. There are 14 residues in the CDR3. V lost 4 bases and J lost 3; bases outside the gene matches: 7.

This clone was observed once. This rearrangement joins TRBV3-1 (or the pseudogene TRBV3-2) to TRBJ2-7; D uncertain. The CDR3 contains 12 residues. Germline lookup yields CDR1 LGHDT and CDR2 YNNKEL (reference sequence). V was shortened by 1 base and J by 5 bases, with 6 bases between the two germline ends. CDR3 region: CASSQVDNEQYF. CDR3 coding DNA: TGTGCCAGCAGCCAAGTAGATAACGAGCAGTACTTC.

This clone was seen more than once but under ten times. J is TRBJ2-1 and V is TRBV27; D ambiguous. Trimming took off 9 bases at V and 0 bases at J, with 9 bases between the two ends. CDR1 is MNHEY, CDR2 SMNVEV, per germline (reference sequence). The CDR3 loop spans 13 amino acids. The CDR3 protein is CASRLSSYNEQFF. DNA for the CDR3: TGTGCCAGTCGACTGAGCTCCTACAATGAGCAGTTCTTC.

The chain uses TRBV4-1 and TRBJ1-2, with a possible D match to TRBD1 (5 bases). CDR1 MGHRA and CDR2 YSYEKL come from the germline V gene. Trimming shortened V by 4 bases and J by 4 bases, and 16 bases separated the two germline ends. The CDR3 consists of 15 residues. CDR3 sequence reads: CASSPGSQEIYGYTF. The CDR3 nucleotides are TGCGCCAGCAGCCCCGGATCACAGGAAATCTATGGCTACACCTTC.

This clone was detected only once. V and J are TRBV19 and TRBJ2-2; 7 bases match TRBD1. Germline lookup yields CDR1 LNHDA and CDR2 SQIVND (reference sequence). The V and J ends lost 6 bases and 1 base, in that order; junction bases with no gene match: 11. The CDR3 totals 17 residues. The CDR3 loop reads CASRHDRARRNTGELFF. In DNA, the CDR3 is TGTGCCAGTAGACATGACAGGGCGAGAAGGAACACCGGGGAGCTGTTTTTT.

This chain's CDR3 is CASSYSMGGQTEAFF. The CDR3 nucleotides are TGTGCCAGCAGTTACTCGATGGGGGGGCAAACTGAAGCTTTCTTT. The rearrangement links TRBV6-5 to TRBJ1-1; possible D gene TRBD1, 6 bases. The CDR3 covers 15 residues. Germline V lookup: CDR1 MNHEY, CDR2 SVGAGI. V lost 0 bases and J 5 bases, leaving 13 bases between the germline ends.

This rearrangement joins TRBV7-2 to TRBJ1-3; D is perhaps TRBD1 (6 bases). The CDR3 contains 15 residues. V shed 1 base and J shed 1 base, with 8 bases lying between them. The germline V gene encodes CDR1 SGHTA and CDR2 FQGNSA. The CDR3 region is CASSLEGVSGNTIYF. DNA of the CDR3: TGTGCCAGCAGCTTAGAGGGGGTATCTGGAAACACCATATATTTT.

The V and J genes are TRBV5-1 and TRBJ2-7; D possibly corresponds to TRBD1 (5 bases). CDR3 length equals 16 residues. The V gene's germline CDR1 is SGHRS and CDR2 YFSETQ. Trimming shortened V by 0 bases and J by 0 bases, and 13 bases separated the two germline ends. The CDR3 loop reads CASSLGSGPFSYEQYF. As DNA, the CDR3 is TGCGCCAGCAGCTTGGGATCAGGGCCCTTCTCCTACGAGCAGTACTTC.